These T cell receptor beta chains were read from a single sample in a study of blood T cells in healthy people across ages. From the 5' RACE reads, TCRdb called clonotypes with MiXCR, one entry per CDR3 protein. Of about a million distinct CDR3 sequences in the sample, roughly two fifths were seen once. The source material was blood. All receptors come from a man between 18 and 35 years old in good health. Both conserved end residues are part of each CDR3. Fields, in order: clone size, V gene, D gene, J gene, CDR3 protein, CDR3 DNA. D genes are given only for firm matches. The size of a clone is reported for some rows only, either as once, few or many, or as a class for expanded clones.

few	TRBV4-2	TRBD2	TRBJ2-1	CASSRSLAGAAYNEQFF	TGTGCCAGCAGCCGATCACTAGCGGGGGCGGCCTACAATGAGCAGTTCTTC
many	TRBV7-9	NA	TRBJ1-5	CASSFGQPNQPQHF	TGCGCCAGCAGCTTCGGGCAGCCCAATCAGCCCCAGCATTTT
few	TRBV12-3/TRBV12-4	TRBD1	TRBJ1-2	CASSFPGQRGYTF	TGTGCCAGCAGTTTTCCGGGACAGCGAGGCTACACCTTC
few	TRBV28	NA	TRBJ1-1	CASHSVNTEAFF	TGTGCCAGTCACTCGGTGAACACTGAAGCTTTCTTT
NA	TRBV18	NA	TRBJ1-1	CASSPPLSSSSEAFF	TGTGCCAGCTCACCACCCCTGAGCAGCTCGTCTGAAGCTTTCTTT
NA	TRBV9	TRBD1	TRBJ1-2	CASSVTTGGSYGYTF	TGTGCCAGCAGCGTGACTACAGGGGGGAGCTATGGCTACACCTTC
many	TRBV6-2/TRBV6-3	NA	TRBJ1-1	CASSLWEGNTEAFF	TGTGCCAGCAGTTTGTGGGAGGGGAACACTGAAGCTTTCTTT
many	TRBV20-1	NA	TRBJ1-1	CSARAGTPIAEAFF	TGCAGTGCTAGGGCCGGGACCCCCATCGCTGAAGCTTTCTTT
once	TRBV27	TRBD1	TRBJ1-2	CASSNGQGTFGYGYTF	TGTGCCAGCAGTAACGGACAGGGGACGTTTGGCTATGGCTACACCTTC
NA	TRBV2	NA	TRBJ1-5	CASSEKGWSSQPQHF	TGTGCCAGCAGTGAAAAGGGGTGGTCCAGCCAGCCCCAGCATTTT
once	TRBV12-3/TRBV12-4	NA	TRBJ1-2	CASSVAGDIYGYTF	TGTGCCAGCAGTGTAGCTGGCGATATCTATGGCTACACCTTC
few	TRBV20-1	TRBD1	TRBJ2-4	CSASDRGRNIQYF	TGCAGTGCTAGCGACAGGGGGCGCAACATTCAGTACTTC
few	TRBV2	NA	TRBJ2-2	CASSRKSTGELFF	TGTGCCAGCAGTCGAAAGAGCACCGGGGAGCTGTTTTTT
few	TRBV4-2	NA	TRBJ1-4	CASSHAANNEKLFF	TGTGCCAGCAGCCACGCGGCGAATAATGAAAAACTGTTTTTT
NA	TRBV5-1	NA	TRBJ2-3	CASSLALTGPDGTDTQYF	TGCGCCAGCAGCTTGGCGCTGACAGGCCCCGACGGCACAGATACGCAGTATTTT
NA	TRBV20-1	NA	TRBJ2-7	CSAIWAGLKGNEQYF	TGCAGTGCCATTTGGGCGGGACTCAAGGGGAACGAGCAGTACTTC
NA	TRBV20-1	NA	TRBJ2-7	CSAKNSYEQYF	TGCAGTGCTAAAAACAGCTACGAGCAGTACTTC
few	TRBV6-4	NA	TRBJ1-4	CASSDTVTGRNEKLFF	TGTGCCAGCAGTGACACCGTAACGGGTCGCAATGAAAAGCTGTTTTTT
NA	TRBV29-1	NA	TRBJ1-1	CSTRVSLEAFF	TGCAGCACCCGCGTTAGCCTTGAAGCTTTCTTT